Here is one T cell receptor beta chain with its context. The repertoire was sequenced with immunoSEQ multiplex PCR; TCRdb's copy has only in-frame clones and lacks some. Of roughly 1,500,000 clones listed, around 98.5% are singletons. The CDR3 has 17 amino acids. J lost 7 bases, V lost 2 bases, and 5 bases had no gene match. Per the germline V gene, CDR1 is SGHAT and CDR2 is FQNNGV. This sample stems from a study of shared clonotypes between healthy human individuals. The sequencing sample was made of naive CD4+ T cells sorted from blood. The subset is: CD45RA+ positively selected. The J gene is TRBJ2-1, the V gene TRBV11-2; 16 nucleotides line up with TRBD2. The receptor comes from a man aged 30-40 years in good health. The CDR3 DNA follows: TGTGCCAGCAGCTTAATCCCGGGACTAGCGGGAGGGAATGAGCAGTTCTTC. It specifies CASSLIPGLAGGNEQFF.